This TCR beta chain was captured by sequencing in a study of blood T cell repertoires in COVID-19. Data came from immunoSEQ multiplex PCR; TCRdb stores just in-frame clones and leaves some out. The top ten clones hold 8% to 9.5% of a sample with some 490,000 clones, approximately 90% of them seen once. The V gene's germline CDR1 is MNHEY and CDR2 SMNVEV (reference sequence). J gave up 3 bases and V 6 bases, and 5 bases lay outside the gene matches. The CDR3 extends over 13 amino acids. Recruits, aged 18 to 89 years, lived in 24 US areas. Cohorts were determined from participant-reported clinical history. Recovered status in Cohort 3 required two negative PCRs, clearance, or symptom resolution.

The source of this sequence is a woman aged 55-69 years who had recovered from COVID-19. The chain uses TRBV27 and TRBJ2-7; 7 positions match TRBD2. Specimen: PBMCs or T cells enriched from blood (not recorded which). This CDR3 is CASSVGEGYEQYF. In DNA, the CDR3 is TGTGCCAGCAGCGTAGGGGAGGGCTACGAGCAGTACTTC.